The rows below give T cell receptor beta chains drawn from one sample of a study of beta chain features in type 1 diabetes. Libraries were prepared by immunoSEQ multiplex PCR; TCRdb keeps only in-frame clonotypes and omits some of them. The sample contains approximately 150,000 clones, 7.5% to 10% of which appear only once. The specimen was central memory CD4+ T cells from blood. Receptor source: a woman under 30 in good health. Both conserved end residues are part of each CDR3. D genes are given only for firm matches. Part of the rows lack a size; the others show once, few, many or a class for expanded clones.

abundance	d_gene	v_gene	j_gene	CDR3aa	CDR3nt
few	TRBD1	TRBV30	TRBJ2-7	CAWRSPGTGVNEQYF	TGTGCCTGGAGGAGCCCTGGGACAGGGGTTAACGAGCAGTACTTC
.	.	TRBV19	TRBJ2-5	CASSVTRTGGETQYF	TGTGCCAGTAGTGTCACCCGCACCGGGGGAGAGACCCAGTACTTC
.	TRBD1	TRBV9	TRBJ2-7	CASSERGQGQAYEQYF	TGTGCCAGCAGCGAGAGAGGACAGGGACAAGCCTACGAGCAGTACTTC
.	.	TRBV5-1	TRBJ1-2	CASSLAGWDGYTF	TGCGCCAGCAGCTTGGCAGGGTGGGATGGCTACACCTTC
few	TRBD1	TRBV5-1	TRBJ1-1	CASSRDRGSNTEAFF	TGCGCCAGCAGCAGAGACAGGGGATCGAACACTGAAGCTTTCTTT
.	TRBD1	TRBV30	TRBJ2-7	CAALSGTGSYEQYF	TGTGCCGCGCTCTCCGGGACAGGGAGTTACGAGCAGTACTTC
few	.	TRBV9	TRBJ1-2	CASSVNTAGGYTF	TGTGCCAGCAGCGTAAACACAGCGGGTGGCTACACCTTC
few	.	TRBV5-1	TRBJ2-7	CASSLSPSGGGSSYEQYF	TGCGCCAGCAGCTTATCTCCCTCTGGGGGCGGGAGTTCCTACGAGCAGTACTTC
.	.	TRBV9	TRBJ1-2	CASSVDEDYGYTF	TGTGCCAGCAGCGTAGACGAGGACTATGGCTACACCTTC
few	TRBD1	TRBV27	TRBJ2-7	CASSLLSGTGGEQYF	TGTGCCAGCAGTTTACTTTCCGGGACAGGGGGCGAGCAGTACTTC
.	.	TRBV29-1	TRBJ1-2	CSVEDKGGGYTF	TGCAGCGTTGAAGATAAAGGAGGCGGCTACACCTTC
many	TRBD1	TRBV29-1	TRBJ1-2	CSVENGQGRGYTF	TGCAGCGTTGAGAACGGACAGGGAAGGGGCTACACCTTC
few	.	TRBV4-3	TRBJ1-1	CASSQAGVTEAFF	TGCGCCAGCAGCCAAGCAGGGGTCACTGAAGCTTTCTTT
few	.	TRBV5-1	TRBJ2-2	CASSLGGALNTGELFF	TGCGCCAGCAGCTTGGGCGGAGCACTGAACACCGGGGAGCTGTTTTTT
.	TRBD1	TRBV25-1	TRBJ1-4	CATEPGTVDEKLFF	TGTGCCACCGAACCCGGGACAGTCGATGAAAAACTGTTTTTT
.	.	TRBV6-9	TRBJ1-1	CASAKGENTEAFF	TGTGCCAGCGCAAAAGGAGAGAACACTGAAGCTTTCTTT